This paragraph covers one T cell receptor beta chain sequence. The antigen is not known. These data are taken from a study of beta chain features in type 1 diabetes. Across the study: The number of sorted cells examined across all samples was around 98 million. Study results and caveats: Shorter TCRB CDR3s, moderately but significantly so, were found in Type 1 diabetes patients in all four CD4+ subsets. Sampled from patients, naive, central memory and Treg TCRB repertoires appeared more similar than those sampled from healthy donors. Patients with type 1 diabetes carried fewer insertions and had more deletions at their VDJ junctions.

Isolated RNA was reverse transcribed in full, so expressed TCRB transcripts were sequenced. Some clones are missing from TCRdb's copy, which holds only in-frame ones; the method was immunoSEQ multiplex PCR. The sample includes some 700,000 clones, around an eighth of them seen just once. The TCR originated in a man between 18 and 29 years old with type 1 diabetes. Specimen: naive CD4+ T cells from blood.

Written as DNA, the CDR3 is TGTGCCAGCAGTGACACGGCCCCGATAGAGACCCAGTACTTC. As protein: CASSDTAPIETQYF. The chain has TRBV6-1 and TRBJ2-5; no definite D call. Trimming shortened V by 3 bases and J by 4 bases, and 12 bases separated the two germline ends. Germline V gives CDR1 MNHNS, CDR2 SASEGT. The CDR3 is 14 amino acids.